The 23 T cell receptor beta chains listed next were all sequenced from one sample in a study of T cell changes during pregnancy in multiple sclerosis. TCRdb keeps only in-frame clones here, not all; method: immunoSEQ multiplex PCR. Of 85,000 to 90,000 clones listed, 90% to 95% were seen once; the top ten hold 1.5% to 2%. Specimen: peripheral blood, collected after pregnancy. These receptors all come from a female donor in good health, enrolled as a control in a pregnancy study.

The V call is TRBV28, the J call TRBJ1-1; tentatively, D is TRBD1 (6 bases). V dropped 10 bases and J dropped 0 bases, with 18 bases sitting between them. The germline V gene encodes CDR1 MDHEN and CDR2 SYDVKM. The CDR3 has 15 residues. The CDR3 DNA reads TGTGCCACACTCCACAACAGGGCTATGAACACTGAAGCTTTCTTT. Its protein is CATLHNRAMNTEAFF. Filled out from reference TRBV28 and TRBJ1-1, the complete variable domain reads DVKVTQSSRYLVKRTGEKVFLECVQDMDHENMFWYRQDPGLGLRLIYFSYDVKMKEKGDIPEGYSVSREKKERFSLILESASTNQTSMYLCATLHNRAMNTEAFFGQGTRLTVV.

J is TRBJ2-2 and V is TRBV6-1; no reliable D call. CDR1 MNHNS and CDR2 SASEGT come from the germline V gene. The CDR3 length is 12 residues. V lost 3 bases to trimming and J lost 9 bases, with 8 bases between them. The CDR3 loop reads CASSDPGRELFF. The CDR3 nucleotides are TGTGCCAGCAGTGATCCAGGCAGGGAGCTGTTTTTT.

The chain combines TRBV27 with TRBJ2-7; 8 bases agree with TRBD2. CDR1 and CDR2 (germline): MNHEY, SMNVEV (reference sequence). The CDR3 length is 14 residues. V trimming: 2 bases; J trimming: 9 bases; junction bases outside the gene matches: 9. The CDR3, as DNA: TGTGCCAGCAGTTTAACGAGCGGGAGAAGCTGGCAGTACTTC. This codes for CASSLTSGRSWQYF.

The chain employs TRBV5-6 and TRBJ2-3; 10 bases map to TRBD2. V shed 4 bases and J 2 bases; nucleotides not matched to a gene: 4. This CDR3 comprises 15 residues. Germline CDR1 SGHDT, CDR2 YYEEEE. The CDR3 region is CASSPGLANTDTQYF. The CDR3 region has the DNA TGTGCCAGCAGCCCGGGACTAGCGAACACAGATACGCAGTATTTT.

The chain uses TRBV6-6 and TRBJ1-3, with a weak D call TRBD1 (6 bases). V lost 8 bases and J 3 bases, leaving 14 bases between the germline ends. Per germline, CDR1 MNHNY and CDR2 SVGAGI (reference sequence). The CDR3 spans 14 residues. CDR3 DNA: TGTGCCAGCGGCTCAGGGGACGGTGGAAACACCATATATTTT. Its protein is CASGSGDGGNTIYF.

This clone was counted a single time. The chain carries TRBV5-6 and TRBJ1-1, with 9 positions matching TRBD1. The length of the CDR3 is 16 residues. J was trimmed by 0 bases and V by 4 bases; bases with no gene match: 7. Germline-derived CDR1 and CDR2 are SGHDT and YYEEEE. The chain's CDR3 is CASSGTGIKMNTEAFF. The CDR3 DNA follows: TGTGCCAGCAGCGGGACAGGGATCAAAATGAACACTGAAGCTTTCTTT.

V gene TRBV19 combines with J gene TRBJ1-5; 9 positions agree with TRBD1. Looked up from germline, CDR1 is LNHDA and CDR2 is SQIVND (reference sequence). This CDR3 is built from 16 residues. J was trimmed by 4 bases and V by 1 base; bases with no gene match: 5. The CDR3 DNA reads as TGTGCCAGTAGTATAGTGGCGGGACAGGGAAATCAGCCCCAGCATTTT. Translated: CASSIVAGQGNQPQHF.

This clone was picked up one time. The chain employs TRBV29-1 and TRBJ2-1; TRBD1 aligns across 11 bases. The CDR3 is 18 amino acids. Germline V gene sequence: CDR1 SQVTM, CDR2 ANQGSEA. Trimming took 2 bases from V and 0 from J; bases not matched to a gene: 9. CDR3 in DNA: TGCAGCGTTGAAAGTTTGGACAGGGGGCGCGCCTCCTACAATGAGCAGTTCTTC. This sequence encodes CSVESLDRGRASYNEQFF.

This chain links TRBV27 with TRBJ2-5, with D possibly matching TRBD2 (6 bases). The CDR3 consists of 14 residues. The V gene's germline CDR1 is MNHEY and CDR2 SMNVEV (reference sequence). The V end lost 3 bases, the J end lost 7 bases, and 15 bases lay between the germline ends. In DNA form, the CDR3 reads TGTGCCAGCAGTTTGCAGGGCCCCGGGGGGACCCAGTACTTC. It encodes CASSLQGPGGTQYF.

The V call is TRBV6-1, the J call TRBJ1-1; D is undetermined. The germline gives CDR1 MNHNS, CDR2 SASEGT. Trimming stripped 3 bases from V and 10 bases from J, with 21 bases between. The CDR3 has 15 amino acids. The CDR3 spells CASSEGFPPGRRAFF. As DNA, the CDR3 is TGTGCCAGCAGTGAGGGTTTTCCCCCAGGTCGCCGAGCTTTCTTT.

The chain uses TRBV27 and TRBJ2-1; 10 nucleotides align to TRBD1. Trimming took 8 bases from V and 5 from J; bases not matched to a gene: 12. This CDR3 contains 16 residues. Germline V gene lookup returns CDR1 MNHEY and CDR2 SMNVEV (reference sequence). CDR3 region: CASSVLAGQGNNEQFF. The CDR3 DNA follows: TGTGCCAGCTCAGTTTTGGCGGGACAGGGGAACAATGAGCAGTTCTTC.

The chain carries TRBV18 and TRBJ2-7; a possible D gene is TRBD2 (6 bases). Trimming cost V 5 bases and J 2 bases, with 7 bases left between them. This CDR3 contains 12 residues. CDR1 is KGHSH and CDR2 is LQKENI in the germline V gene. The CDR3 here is CASSAGPYEQYF. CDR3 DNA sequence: TGTGCCAGCTCAGCGGGACCCTACGAGCAGTACTTC.

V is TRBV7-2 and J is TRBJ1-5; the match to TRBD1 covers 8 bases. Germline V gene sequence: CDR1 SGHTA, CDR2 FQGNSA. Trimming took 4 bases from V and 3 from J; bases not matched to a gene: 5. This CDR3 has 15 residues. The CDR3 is CASSSGTGDNQPQHF. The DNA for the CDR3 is TGTGCCAGCAGCTCGGGGACAGGCGACAATCAGCCCCAGCATTTT.

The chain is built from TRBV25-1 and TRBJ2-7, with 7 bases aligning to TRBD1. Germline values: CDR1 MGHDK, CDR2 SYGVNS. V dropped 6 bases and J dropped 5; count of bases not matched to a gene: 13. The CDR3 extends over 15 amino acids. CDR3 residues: CASRRSTGPNHEQYF. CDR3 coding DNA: TGTGCCAGCAGGAGGTCGACAGGGCCAAACCACGAGCAGTACTTC.

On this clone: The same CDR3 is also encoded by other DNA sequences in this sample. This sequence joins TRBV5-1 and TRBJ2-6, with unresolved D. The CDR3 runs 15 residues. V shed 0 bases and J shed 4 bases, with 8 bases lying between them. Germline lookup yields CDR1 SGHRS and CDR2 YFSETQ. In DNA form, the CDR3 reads TGCGCCAGCAGCTTGGGGGCCTCAGGGGCCAACGTCCTGACTTTC. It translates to CASSLGASGANVLTF.

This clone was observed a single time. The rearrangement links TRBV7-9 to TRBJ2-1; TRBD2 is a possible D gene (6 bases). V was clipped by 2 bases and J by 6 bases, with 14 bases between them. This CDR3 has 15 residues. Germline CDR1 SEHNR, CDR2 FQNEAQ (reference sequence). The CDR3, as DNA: TGTGCCAGCAGCTTAAAGACTAGTTTGATCAATGAGCAGTTCTTC. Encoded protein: CASSLKTSLINEQFF.

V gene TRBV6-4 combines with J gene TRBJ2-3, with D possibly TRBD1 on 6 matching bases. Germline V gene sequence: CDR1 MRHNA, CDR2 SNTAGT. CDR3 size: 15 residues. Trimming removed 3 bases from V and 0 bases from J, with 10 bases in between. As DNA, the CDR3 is TGTGCCAGCAGTGAGGCGGACAGTAGCACAGATACGCAGTATTTT. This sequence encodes CASSEADSSTDTQYF.

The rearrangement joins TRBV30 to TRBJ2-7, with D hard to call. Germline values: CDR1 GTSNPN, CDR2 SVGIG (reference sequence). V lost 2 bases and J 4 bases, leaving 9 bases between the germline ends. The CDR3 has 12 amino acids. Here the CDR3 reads CAWSYSIYEQYF. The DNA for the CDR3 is TGTGCCTGGAGTTATAGTATATACGAGCAGTACTTC.

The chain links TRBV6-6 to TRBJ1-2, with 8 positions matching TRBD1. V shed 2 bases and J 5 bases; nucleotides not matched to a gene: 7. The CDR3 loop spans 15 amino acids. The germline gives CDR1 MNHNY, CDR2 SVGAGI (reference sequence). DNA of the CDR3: TGTGCCAGCAGTTACGGCACAGGGGGTCGGTATGGCTACACCTTC. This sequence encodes CASSYGTGGRYGYTF.

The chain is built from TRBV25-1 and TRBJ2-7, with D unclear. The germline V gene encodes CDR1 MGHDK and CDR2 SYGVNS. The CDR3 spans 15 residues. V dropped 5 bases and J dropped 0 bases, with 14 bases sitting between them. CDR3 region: CASSHVARNSYEQYF. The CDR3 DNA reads TGTGCCAGCAGTCACGTCGCTAGAAACTCCTACGAGCAGTACTTC.

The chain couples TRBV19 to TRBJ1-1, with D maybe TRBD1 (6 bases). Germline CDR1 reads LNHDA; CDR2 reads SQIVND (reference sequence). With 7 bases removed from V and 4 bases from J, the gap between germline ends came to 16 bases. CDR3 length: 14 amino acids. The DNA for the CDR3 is TGTGCCAGTACCATGGGGGGGGCGCCCACTGAAGCTTTCTTT. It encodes CASTMGGAPTEAFF.

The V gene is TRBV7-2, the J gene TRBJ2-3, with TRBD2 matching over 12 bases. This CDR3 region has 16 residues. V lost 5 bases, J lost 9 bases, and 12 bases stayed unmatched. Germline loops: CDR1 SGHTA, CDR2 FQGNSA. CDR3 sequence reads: CASSPPSGRGKGTQYF. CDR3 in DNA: TGTGCCAGCAGCCCGCCTAGCGGGAGGGGGAAAGGGACGCAGTATTTT.

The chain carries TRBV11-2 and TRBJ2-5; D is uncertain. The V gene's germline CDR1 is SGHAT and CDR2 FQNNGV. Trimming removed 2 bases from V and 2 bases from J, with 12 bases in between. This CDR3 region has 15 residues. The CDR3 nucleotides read TGTGCCAGCAGCTTACTCAGGAATGCACAAGAGACCCAGTACTTC. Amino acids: CASSLLRNAQETQYF.